This TCR beta chain stems from a study of blood T cell repertoires in COVID-19. Study information: The origin of the acute and convalescent COVID-19 samples was the United States, Italy and Spain. The cDNA or gDNA used as material had been derived from T cells, B-cell-depleted T cells, or PBMCs.

The CDR3 sequence is 15 residues long. Germline assignment: CDR1 LNHDA and CDR2 SQIVND (reference sequence). The ends were cut back, 4 bases at V and 4 bases at J, with 14 bases in the middle. As originally analysed: From reference gene primer amplification, estimates of nucleated cell counts were derived. Only in-frame clones appear in the TCRdb table, and some are missing; sequencing was by immunoSEQ multiplex PCR. V and J calls and clone size follow that table, whereas D and trimming were derived from the DNA. This sample yields around 130,000 clones, of which about four fifths are seen a single time; less than 15% belongs to the top ten. This clone has only one observation.

This sequence originates from a woman aged 55-69 years with acute or convalescent COVID-19. Source material: peripheral blood. The chain uses TRBV19 and TRBJ1-5; D is unresolved. In DNA form, the CDR3 reads TGTGCCAGTAGTAACATCCTGCTCCAAAATCAGCCCCAGCATTTT. This sequence encodes CASSNILLQNQPQHF.